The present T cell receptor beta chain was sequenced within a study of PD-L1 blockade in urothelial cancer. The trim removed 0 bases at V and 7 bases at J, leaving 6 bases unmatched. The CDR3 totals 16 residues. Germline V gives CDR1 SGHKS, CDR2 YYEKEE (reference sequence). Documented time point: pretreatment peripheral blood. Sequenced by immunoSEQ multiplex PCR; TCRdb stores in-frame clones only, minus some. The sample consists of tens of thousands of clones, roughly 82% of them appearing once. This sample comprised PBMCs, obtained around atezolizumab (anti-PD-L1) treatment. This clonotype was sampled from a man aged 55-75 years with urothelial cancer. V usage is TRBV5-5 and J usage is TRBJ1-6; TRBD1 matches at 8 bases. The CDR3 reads CASSLANRQGNSPLHF. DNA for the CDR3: TGTGCCAGCAGCTTGGCCAATCGACAGGGGAATTCACCCCTCCACTTT.